The 12 T cell receptor beta chains reported below all come from one sample, sequenced in a study of TIL therapy for anti-PD-1-resistant metastatic lung cancer. The immunoSEQ assay was v3. Libraries were prepared by immunoSEQ multiplex PCR; TCRdb keeps only in-frame clonotypes and omits some of them. The table lists tens of thousands of clones, around three quarters of them singletons. The sample's time point: pre-treatment sample, taken before nivolumab and TIL therapy. Sequences were derived from blood, sampled at baseline. The receptors derive from a man between 65 and 79 years old with non-small cell lung cancer.

The chain has TRBV7-2 and TRBJ2-5; perhaps TRBD1 as D (5 bases). Germline loops: CDR1 SGHTA, CDR2 FQGNSA. The CDR3 loop spans 15 amino acids. V was shortened by 1 base and J by 1 base, with 10 bases between the two germline ends. CDR3 in amino acids: CASSLDGAAQETQYF. The CDR3 coding sequence is TGTGCCAGCAGCTTAGATGGGGCAGCCCAAGAGACCCAGTACTTC.

V usage is TRBV9 and J usage is TRBJ2-6; no definite D call. This CDR3 contains 14 residues. The germline V gene encodes CDR1 SGDLS and CDR2 YYNGEE. V was cut by 4 bases and J by 5 bases, with 10 bases left in between. CDR3 sequence reads: CASSLTRWANVLTF. CDR3 nucleotides: TGTGCCAGCAGCCTGACAAGGTGGGCCAACGTCCTGACTTTC. Drawing the rest from reference TRBV9 and TRBJ2-6, the complete variable domain is DSGVTQTPKHLITATGQRVTLRCSPRSGDLSVYWYQQSLDQGLQFLIQYYNGEERAKGNILERFSAQQFPDLHSELNLSSLELGDSALYFCASSLTRWANVLTFGAGSRLTVL.

This clone was recorded a few times. The chain links TRBV9 to TRBJ2-7, with 8 bases fitting TRBD1. Germline V gene data show CDR1 as SGDLS and CDR2 as YYNGEE. This CDR3 spans 15 amino acids. The junction had 2 bases not matched to a gene; V was cut back by 0 bases and J by 0 bases. The CDR3 region has the DNA TGTGCCAGCAGCGTAGAGCAGGGGGCCTCCTACGAGCAGTACTTC. As protein: CASSVEQGASYEQYF.

V gene TRBV18 combines with J gene TRBJ2-1; TRBD1 might be the D (6 bases). This CDR3 is built from 13 residues. The germline V gene encodes CDR1 KGHSH and CDR2 LQKENI. Trimming took off 6 bases at V and 8 bases at J, with 14 bases between the two ends. CDR3 in amino acids: CASSPTGVDEQFF. The CDR3 DNA sequence: TGTGCCAGCTCCCCGACAGGTGTCGATGAGCAGTTCTTC.

This clone has just a few counts. As DNA, the CDR3 is TGCAGCGTTGGGGGGACCGCTAGCGGGAGGAGGTCCTACGAGCAGTACTTC. It encodes CSVGGTASGRRSYEQYF. The gene calls are TRBV29-1 and TRBJ2-7, with 11 bases matching TRBD2. J lost 1 base, V lost 4 bases, and 12 bases had no gene match. CDR1 is SQVTM and CDR2 is ANQGSEA in the germline V gene. The CDR3 runs to 17 residues.

This clone has more than one count but fewer than ten. The V call is TRBV7-9, the J call TRBJ2-1, with D perhaps TRBD1 or TRBD2 (7 bases each). Germline V gene data show CDR1 as SEHNR and CDR2 as FQNEAQ (reference sequence). V was shortened by 5 bases and J by 8 bases, with 22 bases between the two germline ends. The CDR3 runs to 16 residues. CDR3 in DNA: TGTGCCAGCAGCCGATTGGGAGGGGGCGTTCTCGATGAGCAGTTCTTC. It codes for CASSRLGGGVLDEQFF.

This clone has more than one count but fewer than ten. The chain joins TRBV5-1 to TRBJ1-2, with D possibly TRBD1 on 5 matching bases. The germline V gene encodes CDR1 SGHRS and CDR2 YFSETQ. The CDR3 runs 15 residues. Trimming stripped 0 bases from V and 1 base from J, with 10 bases between. The CDR3 protein is CASSLASGNNYGYTF. In DNA form, the CDR3 reads TGCGCCAGCAGCTTGGCGTCAGGGAATAACTATGGCTACACCTTC.

CDR3 nucleotides: TGCAGAGCCTACGTCGGAAATACGCAGTATTTT. Its protein product is CRAYVGNTQYF. V usage is TRBV20-1 and J usage is TRBJ2-3; D gene uncertain. The CDR3 is 11 residues long. In germline, CDR1 is DFQATT, CDR2 SNEGSKA (reference sequence).

V is TRBV27 and J is TRBJ2-7; D perhaps matches TRBD1 (5 bases). Trimming took 6 bases from V and 4 from J, leaving 16 bases between them. The germline gives CDR1 MNHEY, CDR2 SMNVEV (reference sequence). This CDR3 is built from 14 residues. CDR3 amino acids: CASSQGVGLYEQYF. CDR3 nucleotides: TGTGCCAGCAGCCAAGGGGTCGGGCTTTACGAGCAGTACTTC.

This chain uses TRBV2 with TRBJ2-7; D is unclear. Germline-derived CDR1 and CDR2 are SNHLY and FYNNEI. The length of the CDR3 is 14 residues. Trimming left V 6 bases short and J 6 bases short, with 18 bases between. In DNA form, the CDR3 reads TGTGCCAGCAGCGAACGGTCACAAGGGCTCGAGCAGTACTTC. It codes for CASSERSQGLEQYF.

The genes are TRBV7-9 and TRBJ2-2; no firm D call. Per germline, CDR1 SEHNR and CDR2 FQNEAQ (reference sequence). This CDR3 has 13 residues. Trimming took 7 bases from V and 5 from J, leaving 11 bases between them. The CDR3 bases are TGTGCCAGCACTGGTCGAGTAACCGGGGAGCTGTTTTTT. The encoded protein is CASTGRVTGELFF.

The chain uses TRBV4-1 and TRBJ2-1; a possible D gene is TRBD1 (6 bases). This CDR3 is built from 12 residues. Trimming stripped 3 bases from V and 9 bases from J, with 9 bases between. The germline CDR1 and CDR2 sequences are MGHRA and YSYEKL. The CDR3, as DNA: TGCGCCAGCAGCCAGAACAGGGCTGAGCAGTTCTTC. This sequence encodes CASSQNRAEQFF.